The 8 T cell receptor beta chains below all came from one sample that was sequenced in a study of blood T cell repertoires in COVID-19. Using immunoSEQ multiplex PCR, the repertoire was profiled, and TCRdb retains in-frame clones only, with some absent. Seen here are tens of thousands of clones, around nine tenths observed once, and the top ten hold more than 6.5%. The sample comprised peripheral blood. The receptor source for this set is a human donor with active COVID-19. The donor label of this sample is uncertain.

CDR3 in amino acids: CASSLAGNQPQHF. Here the CDR3 DNA reads TGTGCCAGCAGCTTGGCGGGAAATCAGCCCCAGCATTTT. This rearrangement joins TRBV5-8 to TRBJ1-5; D unresolved. Trimming cost V 0 bases and J 4 bases, with 5 bases left between them. Germline values: CDR1 SGHTS, CDR2 YDEGEE. The CDR3 runs to 13 residues.

This clone was seen a handful of times. The rearrangement uses TRBV9 and TRBJ1-5; TRBD1 might be the D (6 bases). The germline CDR1 and CDR2 sequences are SGDLS and YYNGEE. The CDR3 has 12 amino acids. V lost 2 bases and J lost 7, with 7 bases in between. Written as DNA, the CDR3 is TGTGCCAGCAGCGTTGGGGGCCAGCCCCAGCATTTT. This encodes CASSVGGQPQHF.

J is TRBJ2-2 and V is TRBV11-3, with 7 positions matching TRBD2. The trim removed 3 bases at V and 0 bases at J, leaving 7 bases unmatched. CDR3 size: 17 residues. The germline V gene has CDR1 SGHNT and CDR2 YENEEA. CDR3 sequence reads: CASSLIAAGANTGELFF. DNA of the CDR3: TGTGCCAGCAGCTTGATTGCGGCGGGAGCGAACACCGGGGAGCTGTTTTTT.

In nucleotides, the CDR3 is TGTGCCAGCTCAATCTCCGGGACAGGGGGCGTTACAGATACGCAGTATTTT. Translated: CASSISGTGGVTDTQYF. The J gene is TRBJ2-3, the V gene TRBV18; 12 bases match TRBD1. The germline V gene encodes CDR1 KGHSH and CDR2 LQKENI. Losses at the gene ends were 5 bases for V and 3 bases for J; bases not matched to a gene: 9. This CDR3 is built from 17 residues.

The rearrangement joins TRBV19 to TRBJ2-1, with D possibly being TRBD1 (6 bases). This CDR3 has 11 amino acids. Trimming removed 4 bases at V and 11 bases at J, with 9 bases between. The germline V gene encodes CDR1 LNHDA and CDR2 SQIVND (reference sequence). The CDR3 region has the DNA TGTGCCAGTAGTACCGGGACACAGCAGTTCTTC. It encodes CASSTGTQQFF.

This chain connects TRBV7-6 to TRBJ1-1, with 9 positions matching TRBD1. The CDR3 runs to 15 residues. After removal of 5 bases from V and 7 bases from J, the junction contained 11 bases not matched to a gene. Germline assignment: CDR1 SGHVS and CDR2 FNYEAQ. The CDR3 DNA is TGTGCCAGCAGCCGAACAGGGGGCTCCGGCCATGAAGCTTTCTTT. This sequence encodes CASSRTGGSGHEAFF.

This clone has more than one count but fewer than ten. This sequence joins TRBV5-4 and TRBJ1-3; D call uncertain. V gave up 4 bases and J gave up 0 bases, with 14 bases separating them. Looked up from germline, CDR1 is SGHNT and CDR2 is YYREEE (reference sequence). The CDR3 has 16 amino acids. The CDR3 DNA reads TGTGCCAGCAGCAACGCGAGGGTACGCTCTGGAAACACCATATATTTT. Translating gives CASSNARVRSGNTIYF.

The rearrangement joins TRBV28 to TRBJ1-5; 7 bases line up with TRBD1. This CDR3 comprises 17 residues. Germline CDR1 and CDR2: MDHEN and SYDVKM. V was clipped by 3 bases and J by 7 bases; unmatched bases: 15. Written as DNA, the CDR3 is TGTGCCAGCAGTTTTCTCCGACAGGGAAGGGGGAAACAGCCCCAGCATTTT. This sequence encodes CASSFLRQGRGKQPQHF.